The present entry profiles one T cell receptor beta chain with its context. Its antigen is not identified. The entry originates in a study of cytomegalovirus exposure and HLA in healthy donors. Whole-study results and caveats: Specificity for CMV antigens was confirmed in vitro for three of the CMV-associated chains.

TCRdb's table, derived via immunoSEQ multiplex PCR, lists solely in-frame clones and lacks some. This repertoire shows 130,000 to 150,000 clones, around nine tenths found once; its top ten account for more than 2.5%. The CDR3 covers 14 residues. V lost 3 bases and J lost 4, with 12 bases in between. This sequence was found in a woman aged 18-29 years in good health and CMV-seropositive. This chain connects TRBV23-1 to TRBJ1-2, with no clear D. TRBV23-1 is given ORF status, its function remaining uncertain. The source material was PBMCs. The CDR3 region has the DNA TGCGCCAGCAGTCAGGCACCGTCGGGCTATGGCTACACCTTC. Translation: CASSQAPSGYGYTF.